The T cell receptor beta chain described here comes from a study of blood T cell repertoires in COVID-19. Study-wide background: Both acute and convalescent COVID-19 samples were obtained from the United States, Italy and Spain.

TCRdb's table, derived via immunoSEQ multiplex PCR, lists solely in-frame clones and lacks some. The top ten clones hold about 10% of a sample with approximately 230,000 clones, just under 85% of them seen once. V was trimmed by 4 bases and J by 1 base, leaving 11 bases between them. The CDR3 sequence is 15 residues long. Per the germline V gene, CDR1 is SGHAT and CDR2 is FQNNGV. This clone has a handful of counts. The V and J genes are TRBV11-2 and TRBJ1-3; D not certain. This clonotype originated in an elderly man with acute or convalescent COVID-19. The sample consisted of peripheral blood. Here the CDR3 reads CASSSWVESGNTIYF. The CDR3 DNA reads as TGTGCCAGCAGCTCGTGGGTGGAGTCTGGAAACACCATATATTTT. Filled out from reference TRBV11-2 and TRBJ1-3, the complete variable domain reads EAGVAQSPRYKIIEKRQSVAFWCNPISGHATLYWYQQILGQGPKLLIQFQNNGVVDDSQLPKDRFSAERLKGVDSTLKIQPAKLEDSAVYLCASSSWVESGNTIYFGEGSWLTVV.